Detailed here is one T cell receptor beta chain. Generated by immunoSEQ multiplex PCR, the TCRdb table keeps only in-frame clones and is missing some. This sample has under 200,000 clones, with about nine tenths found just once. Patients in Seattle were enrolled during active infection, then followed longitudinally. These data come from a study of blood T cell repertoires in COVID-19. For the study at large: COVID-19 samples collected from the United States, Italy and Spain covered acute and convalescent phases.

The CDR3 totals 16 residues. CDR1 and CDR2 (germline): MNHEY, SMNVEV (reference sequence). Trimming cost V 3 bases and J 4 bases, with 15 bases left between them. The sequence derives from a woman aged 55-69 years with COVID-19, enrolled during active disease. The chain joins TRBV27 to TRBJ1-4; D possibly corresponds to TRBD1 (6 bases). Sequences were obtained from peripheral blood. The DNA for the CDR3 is TGTGCCAGCAGTTTTATAACCGGACAGCTTAATGAAAAACTGTTTTTT. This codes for CASSFITGQLNEKLFF. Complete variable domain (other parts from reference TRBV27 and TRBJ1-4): EAQVTQNPRYLITVTGKKLTVTCSQNMNHEYMSWYRQDPGLGLRQIYYSMNVEVTDKGDVPEGYKVSRKEKRNFPLILESPSPNQTSLYFCASSFITGQLNEKLFFGSGTQLSVL.